What follows is one T cell receptor (beta chain) and its context. Its antigen remains unidentified. There are no base qualities to consult, and no much larger clone falls within one base. These data belong to a study of Tregs in tolerant kidney transplant recipients (dated by TCRdb to between 2018 and 2021). As for the study more broadly: The study used TCRbeta sequencing to identify donor-specific regulatory T cells before combined kidney and bone marrow transplantation, then tracked those cells after transplant. Overall study results and their limits: In tolerant patients, donor-specific Tregs expanded more than Tregs overall, which suggests antigen-driven rather than nonspecific expansion. Biological reproducibility was not examined directly, but technical replication error appeared to be minimal. The study was constrained by small patient numbers, and validation of the findings is required in larger populations and under other immunosuppression protocols. For some patients the PCR primers changed over time, which made it impossible to compare the samples from those patients at the nucleotide level. Expanding Tregs with activated donor B cells appeared to identify the most biologically relevant and donor-specific TCRbeta repertoire.

For TCRbeta CDR3 sequencing, genomic DNA was extracted from sorted cells using the QIAGEN DNeasy Blood and Tissue Kit. High-throughput TCRbeta CDR3 sequencing, which included PCR amplification with bias correction and internal controls, was done commercially through immunoSEQ. The authors' pipeline ran thus. Unique productive TCRbeta sequences were defined by CDR3 nucleotide sequence where primers matched, and otherwise by CDR3 amino acid sequence together with Vbeta and Jbeta genes. Sorting error was corrected by removing sequences shared between sorted populations at a frequency ratio of 2:1 or less, and the remaining shared sequences were assigned to the higher population. Sequences were defined as donor-reactive when expanded at least 5-fold in CFSE-low cells versus unstimulated cells and present at a frequency of at least 0.01% in CFSE-low cells. Repertoire divergence was quantified by Jensen-Shannon divergence using the top 100 TCRbeta sequences ranked by frequency. For samples with multiple sequencing runs, sorting error was corrected separately for each run before the runs were pooled. The table comes from immuneACCESS by way of TCRdb, which keeps in-frame sequences with V and J called. Part of the clones is missing from these tables; in studies checked, under half for an unresolved V gene and the rest for unknown reasons. The D gene and trimming were derived from the DNA, and the V and J assignments and clone size from that table. The sample includes roughly 70,000 clones, with approximately 87% observed a single time. The ten top clones hold about 3.8% of the sample.

Per the publication, the time point label means: 6 months after combined kidney and bone marrow transplant. The transplants used related donors with nonmyeloablative bone marrow transplantation, and mixed chimerism in the human trials was transient. Thawed PBMCs were FACS-sorted into unstimulated Tregs (CD4+CD25+CD127-), CD4+ non-Tregs (CD4+CD25-), CD4 cells and CD8 cells. The patients were a handful of recipients of combined kidney and bone marrow transplants from the ITN036ST trial, and samples were available only for these trial subjects. Healthy control blood was separated into PBMCs by Ficoll density gradient and cryopreserved, and patient PBMCs were collected both before and after transplant. A distance of 10 bases separates the germline ends of V and J, which lose 3 bases and 5 bases respectively. Including the terminal cysteine and phenylalanine, the CDR3 comprises 13 residues. The only DNA kept is the CDR3, 39 bases in frame from the first base. CDR1 is given as SNHLY and CDR2 as FYNNEI, both from the germline V gene.

The specimen was CD4+ T cells from blood (PBMCs), collected 6 months after the transplant. This chain joins TRBV2 to TRBJ2-5; 6 matching bases give a weak D call of TRBD1. This TCR came from a human patient who received a combined kidney and bone marrow transplant. Once a transplant has taken place, some T cells may be donor derived. The CDR3 protein: CASSDVGAETQYF. The nucleotide sequence reads as follows: TGTGCCAGCAGTGATGTGGGGGCGGAGACCCAGTACTTC.